This is a list of T cell receptor beta chains from one sample in a study of T cells after yellow fever vaccination. TCRdb ran MiXCR on the 5' RACE reads and lists one entry per CDR3 protein. The data contain 200,000 or so distinct CDR3 sequences, roughly 6.8% of them singletons. The sequencing used CD4+ T cells sorted from PBMCs, collected on the day of the yellow fever booster vaccination. The receptors shown here come from a man aged 30 to 45 who received the YFV17D yellow fever vaccine. CDR3s include the opening cysteine and the closing phenylalanine or tryptophan. Fields, in order: V gene, J gene, D gene, clone size, CDR3 DNA, CDR3 protein. A D gene is named only where the DNA matches it firmly. Part of the rows lack a size; the others show once, few, many or a class for expanded clones.

v_call: TRBV6-1
j_call: TRBJ2-7
d_call: NA
clone_size: NA
cdr3_nt: TGTGCCAGCACGGACACATTTGGGGGGCTTTCCTACGAGCAGTACTTC
cdr3_aa: CASTDTFGGLSYEQYF

v_call: TRBV28
j_call: TRBJ1-2
d_call: NA
clone_size: many
cdr3_nt: TGTGCCAGCACCAAGGTACCCAGGGTCGGCTACACCTTC
cdr3_aa: CASTKVPRVGYTF

v_call: TRBV20-1
j_call: TRBJ1-6
d_call: NA
clone_size: many
cdr3_nt: TGCAGTGCTAGAGAGCCCGGGGCCCATAATTCACCCCTCCACTTT
cdr3_aa: CSAREPGAHNSPLHF

v_call: TRBV18
j_call: TRBJ2-7
d_call: NA
clone_size: many
cdr3_nt: TGTGCCAGCTCTCCTGGGGGGACCTACGAGCAGTACTTC
cdr3_aa: CASSPGGTYEQYF

v_call: TRBV20-1
j_call: TRBJ2-7
d_call: NA
clone_size: few
cdr3_nt: TGCAGTGTTAGAAGTGGGACTTCTTCTCGAGAGCAGTACTTC
cdr3_aa: CSVRSGTSSREQYF

v_call: TRBV9
j_call: TRBJ2-1
d_call: NA
clone_size: NA
cdr3_nt: TGTGCCAGCAGCGCAGAAAGCGCCAGCTCCTACAATGAGCAGTTCTTC
cdr3_aa: CASSAESASSYNEQFF

v_call: TRBV12-3/TRBV12-4
j_call: TRBJ1-5
d_call: NA
clone_size: many
cdr3_nt: TGTGCCAGCAGTCGAGGGTTTGGTCAGCCCCAGCATTTT
cdr3_aa: CASSRGFGQPQHF

v_call: TRBV5-4
j_call: TRBJ1-2
d_call: NA
clone_size: few
cdr3_nt: TGTGCCAGCAGCTTGTGGGGGCAGTTAAATGGCTACACCTTC
cdr3_aa: CASSLWGQLNGYTF

v_call: TRBV20-1
j_call: TRBJ2-7
d_call: TRBD2
clone_size: many
cdr3_nt: TGCAGTGCTAGCCTAGCGGGAGTGGAGAAGCAGTACTTC
cdr3_aa: CSASLAGVEKQYF

v_call: TRBV6-6
j_call: TRBJ2-5
d_call: NA
clone_size: NA
cdr3_nt: TGTGCCAGCACAGCTAGCCAAGAGACCCAGTACTTC
cdr3_aa: CASTASQETQYF

v_call: TRBV7-1
j_call: TRBJ2-3
d_call: NA
clone_size: NA
cdr3_nt: TGTGCCAGCAGCCCTGGGCTCCGCTGCACAGATACGCAGTATTTT
cdr3_aa: CASSPGLRCTDTQYF

v_call: TRBV9
j_call: TRBJ2-7
d_call: NA
clone_size: many
cdr3_nt: TGTGCCAGCAGCGCCACAGGGATAAGCTCCTACGAGCAGTACTTC
cdr3_aa: CASSATGISSYEQYF

v_call: TRBV6-2/TRBV6-3
j_call: TRBJ2-7
d_call: TRBD1
clone_size: NA
cdr3_nt: TGTGCCAGCAGTCCCCTGGGGACAGTGTCCTACGAGCAGTACTTC
cdr3_aa: CASSPLGTVSYEQYF

v_call: TRBV11-3
j_call: TRBJ2-1
d_call: TRBD2
clone_size: few
cdr3_nt: TGTGCCAGCAGCTTAGAAGGGACTAGCAGGGCCAATGAGCAGTTCTTC
cdr3_aa: CASSLEGTSRANEQFF

v_call: TRBV7-2
j_call: TRBJ1-2
d_call: TRBD1
clone_size: many
cdr3_nt: TGTGCCAGCAGCTTGGCAGGGGGCAATAGCTACACCTTC
cdr3_aa: CASSLAGGNSYTF

v_call: TRBV7-6
j_call: TRBJ1-1
d_call: NA
clone_size: many
cdr3_nt: TGTGCCAGCAGCGTAAGTTCGACTCGAACTGAAGCTTTCTTT
cdr3_aa: CASSVSSTRTEAFF

v_call: TRBV12-3/TRBV12-4
j_call: TRBJ2-2
d_call: NA
clone_size: many
cdr3_nt: TGTGCCAGCAGTGACACCGGGACACATATTAACACCGGGGAGCTGTTTTTT
cdr3_aa: CASSDTGTHINTGELFF

v_call: TRBV10-3
j_call: TRBJ2-1
d_call: NA
clone_size: NA
cdr3_nt: TGTGCTACGCGGGGCGGGCCCACCCAACGAGAGCAGTTCTTC
cdr3_aa: CATRGGPTQREQFF

v_call: TRBV7-6
j_call: TRBJ1-2
d_call: NA
clone_size: few
cdr3_nt: TGTGCCAGCAGCTTAGGTGGGACATCACGATCCTATGGCTACACCTTC
cdr3_aa: CASSLGGTSRSYGYTF

v_call: TRBV10-3
j_call: TRBJ2-3
d_call: NA
clone_size: NA
cdr3_nt: TGTGCCACCAGTGACTCACGGACCACCAGCACAGATACGCAGTATTTT
cdr3_aa: CATSDSRTTSTDTQYF

v_call: TRBV6-5
j_call: TRBJ2-6
d_call: NA
clone_size: few
cdr3_nt: TGTGCCAGCAGTTACTCCTGGAGCTCTGGGGCCAACGTCCTGACTTTC
cdr3_aa: CASSYSWSSGANVLTF

v_call: TRBV5-1
j_call: TRBJ2-7
d_call: TRBD2
clone_size: many
cdr3_nt: TGCGCCAGCAGCCCCGTAATAGCGGGTTTGGGAACCTACGAGCAGTACTTC
cdr3_aa: CASSPVIAGLGTYEQYF

v_call: TRBV11-2
j_call: TRBJ1-1
d_call: NA
clone_size: NA
cdr3_nt: TGTGCCAGCAGCTCTCGGGGAAACACTGAAGCTTTCTTT
cdr3_aa: CASSSRGNTEAFF

v_call: TRBV5-1
j_call: TRBJ1-1
d_call: NA
clone_size: NA
cdr3_nt: TGCGCCAGCACTCCCAGGGGAGAAACTGAAGCTTTCTTT
cdr3_aa: CASTPRGETEAFF

v_call: TRBV5-1
j_call: TRBJ2-3
d_call: TRBD2
clone_size: few
cdr3_nt: TGCGCCAGCAGCTCTTTAGCGGGAGCGGGCACAGATACGCAGTATTTT
cdr3_aa: CASSSLAGAGTDTQYF

v_call: TRBV20-1
j_call: TRBJ2-7
d_call: TRBD2
clone_size: NA
cdr3_nt: TGCAGTGCTAGAGGCAATGCGGGAGCCACCTACGAGCAGTACTTC
cdr3_aa: CSARGNAGATYEQYF

v_call: TRBV7-9
j_call: TRBJ2-1
d_call: NA
clone_size: few
cdr3_nt: TGTGCCAGCAGCTTACCCAGGGGTTATGAGCAGTTCTTC
cdr3_aa: CASSLPRGYEQFF

v_call: TRBV10-2
j_call: TRBJ1-1
d_call: NA
clone_size: NA
cdr3_nt: TGCGCCAGCACGAAGACAGGCTTGAACACTGAAGCTTTCTTT
cdr3_aa: CASTKTGLNTEAFF

v_call: TRBV25-1
j_call: TRBJ1-1
d_call: NA
clone_size: few
cdr3_nt: TGTGCCAGCAGTGACCCGGGGGAAGGCACTGAAGCTTTCTTT
cdr3_aa: CASSDPGEGTEAFF

v_call: TRBV2
j_call: TRBJ2-5
d_call: NA
clone_size: many
cdr3_nt: TGTGCCAGCAGTGCAAACCGGGATGAAGAGACCCAGTACTTC
cdr3_aa: CASSANRDEETQYF

v_call: TRBV20-1
j_call: TRBJ2-1
d_call: TRBD2
clone_size: many
cdr3_nt: TGCAGTGCTAGTATGACTAGCGGATACAATGAGCAGTTCTTC
cdr3_aa: CSASMTSGYNEQFF

v_call: TRBV12-3/TRBV12-4
j_call: TRBJ2-7
d_call: NA
clone_size: many
cdr3_nt: TGTGCCAGCAGTCCAATCAGGGGCGAGCAGTACTTC
cdr3_aa: CASSPIRGEQYF

v_call: TRBV7-2
j_call: TRBJ2-7
d_call: NA
clone_size: NA
cdr3_nt: TGTGCCAGCAGCTTGTCCCCGGCTCGCGACTACGAGCAGTACTTC
cdr3_aa: CASSLSPARDYEQYF

v_call: TRBV30
j_call: TRBJ2-3
d_call: NA
clone_size: NA
cdr3_nt: TGTGCCTGGAGTATGGGGTTTGGCACAGATACGCAGTATTTT
cdr3_aa: CAWSMGFGTDTQYF

v_call: TRBV20-1
j_call: TRBJ2-7
d_call: TRBD2
clone_size: few
cdr3_nt: TGCAGTGCTAGAGTCCCCGGGGAGGGGGAGCAGTACTTC
cdr3_aa: CSARVPGEGEQYF

v_call: TRBV6-2/TRBV6-3
j_call: TRBJ2-2
d_call: TRBD2
clone_size: many
cdr3_nt: TGTGCCAGCAGTTACCTAGCGGCGAACACCGGGGAGCTGTTTTTT
cdr3_aa: CASSYLAANTGELFF

v_call: TRBV12-3/TRBV12-4
j_call: TRBJ1-5
d_call: NA
clone_size: few
cdr3_nt: TGTGCCAGCAGTTTAGTGGCAGGGCACGATCAGCCCCAGCATTTT
cdr3_aa: CASSLVAGHDQPQHF

v_call: TRBV7-8
j_call: TRBJ2-1
d_call: TRBD1
clone_size: NA
cdr3_nt: TGTGCCAGCAGTCGACGACAGGGGCGGCAGTTCTTC
cdr3_aa: CASSRRQGRQFF

v_call: TRBV20-1
j_call: TRBJ2-7
d_call: NA
clone_size: many
cdr3_nt: TGCAGTGCTAGTAGGGACGGTACCTACGAGCAGTACTTC
cdr3_aa: CSASRDGTYEQYF

v_call: TRBV10-1
j_call: TRBJ2-3
d_call: TRBD2
clone_size: many
cdr3_nt: TGCGCCAGCAGCACAGGACTAGGAGGCACAGATACGCAGTATTTT
cdr3_aa: CASSTGLGGTDTQYF

v_call: TRBV5-4
j_call: TRBJ2-1
d_call: TRBD2
clone_size: few
cdr3_nt: TGTGCCAGCAGACAGACTAGCGGGAGGAACAATGAGCAGTTCTTC
cdr3_aa: CASRQTSGRNNEQFF

v_call: TRBV15
j_call: TRBJ2-5
d_call: NA
clone_size: NA
cdr3_nt: TGTGCCACCAGCAGAGATAAAGGCGAGACCCAGTACTTC
cdr3_aa: CATSRDKGETQYF